Described below is a single TCR beta chain sequence and its context. Its antigen is unidentified. Germline CDR1 PRHDT, CDR2 FYEKMQ (reference sequence). V was pared by 5 bases and J by 4 bases, with 1 base of the junction left unmatched. The CDR3 is 14 amino acids. This entry belongs to a study of lymphopenia after photon versus proton radiotherapy. General observations from the study: In patients who died, overall survival fell as post-nadir TCR diversity dropped more. Only patients who died were analyzed for survival; proton advantage is unproven. Oligoclonal CD8+ Temra expansion after nadir drove photon patients' diversity drop.

Clones were read by immunoSEQ multiplex PCR, and TCRdb kept only the in-frame ones, dropping some. The data show tens of thousands of clones, about four fifths seen once. This chain links TRBV13 with TRBJ2-2; 10 bases map to TRBD1. Sequenced here: peripheral blood, sampled from a patient treated with proton-based radiotherapy. The TCR was taken from a man between 60 and 75 years old with pancreatic cancer. DNA for the CDR3: TGTGCCAGCAGCCGGACAGGGGGCACCGGGGAGCTGTTTTTT. Protein product: CASSRTGGTGELFF.